The clone carrying this TCR beta chain was counted between two and nine times. Its antigen is unidentified. The data were obtained in a study of T-cell reconstitution after alpha-beta-depleted transplantation in children. Germline V gene lookup returns CDR1 MGHRA and CDR2 YSYEKL. With 3 bases clipped from V and 7 bases from J, the junction kept 7 bases outside the gene matches. CDR3 length equals 14 residues. Findings and caveats of the study: Day-60 TCRbeta diversity that was high in some patients was derived from surviving recipient T cells and thymic progenitors. Diversity and T-cell counts at one year after transplant derived mostly from new T cells. Several hundred rapidly expanded clones from non-depleted graft cells reportedly supplied alpha-beta T cells about two months post-transplant.

Unique molecular identifiers were incorporated into the prepared TCRbeta library. Using its own MiXCR run on the PCR reads, TCRdb lists one record per CDR3 protein. The sample carries about 830,000 distinct CDR3 sequences, approximately 15% recorded once. This chain joins TRBV4-1 and TRBJ2-7; 9 bases are a match to TRBD2. The origin of this receptor is a male patient aged 10-17 years who had a stem cell transplant for acute lymphoblastic leukemia, so the T cells may come from the graft donor. Source: PBMCs, mostly from graft donor cells, taken 360 days after TCRalphabeta/CD19-depleted stem cell transplant. The CDR3 region has the DNA TGCGCCAGCAGCCACAAAGCGGGAGGTTGGGAGCAGTACTTC. This sequence encodes CASSHKAGGWEQYF.